These T cell receptor beta chains were read from a single sample in a study of blood T cell repertoires in COVID-19. This table comes from immunoSEQ multiplex PCR, and its TCRdb copy is limited to in-frame clones, with some not included. The sample holds about 44,000 clones, about nine tenths seen once. Sequenced: peripheral blood. All receptors derive from a man in his sixties or seventies with active COVID-19. CDR3s include the opening cysteine and the closing phenylalanine or tryptophan. D genes are given only for firm matches. Not all rows give a size; the values are once, few, many and, for expanded clones, a class.

j_call d_call v_call clone_size cdr3_aa cdr3_nt
TRBJ2-1 TRBD2 TRBV3-1/TRBV3-2 NA CASSQDLLRGGIEQFF TGTGCCAGCAGCCAAGATCTCCTGCGGGGGGGGATTGAGCAGTTCTTC
TRBJ1-4 NA TRBV7-9 NA CASSSPGEKLFF TGTGCCAGCAGCTCACCCGGGGAAAAACTGTTTTTT
TRBJ2-7 NA TRBV28 once CASTVVSSGLREQYF TGTGCCAGCACCGTTGTGTCGTCAGGGTTGCGCGAGCAGTACTTC
TRBJ1-2 NA TRBV6-1 NA CASSDAGRRTGYTF TGTGCCAGCAGTGATGCGGGACGGCGAACGGGCTACACCTTC
TRBJ1-3 TRBD1 TRBV5-1 NA CASSYRTGLSGNTIYF TGCGCCAGCAGCTATAGGACAGGGCTCTCTGGAAACACCATATATTTT
TRBJ1-2 NA TRBV2 NA CASSIQGLKGGYTF TGTGCCAGCAGTATTCAGGGTTTAAAGGGGGGCTACACCTTC
TRBJ2-5 TRBD1 TRBV27 NA CASSPGGVQETQYF TGTGCCAGCAGTCCAGGGGGCGTGCAAGAGACCCAGTACTTC
TRBJ2-7 TRBD1 TRBV29-1 NA CSVEDWGQGARYEQYF TGCAGCGTTGAAGATTGGGGACAGGGGGCTCGCTACGAGCAGTACTTC
TRBJ2-6 NA TRBV9 NA CASSAPGGANVLTF TGTGCCAGCAGCGCCCCCGGGGGGGCCAACGTCCTGACTTTC
TRBJ2-5 TRBD1 TRBV3-1/TRBV3-2 NA CASSQGTGRETQYF TGTGCCAGCAGCCAGGGGACAGGGAGGGAGACCCAGTACTTC
TRBJ2-4 TRBD1 TRBV6-5 NA CASIKQGAAKNIQYF TGTGCCAGCATTAAACAGGGGGCCGCCAAAAACATTCAGTACTTC
TRBJ2-7 NA TRBV20-1 few CSASNQGGGEQYF TGCAGTGCTAGTAATCAGGGAGGGGGCGAGCAGTACTTC
TRBJ2-3 TRBD1 TRBV5-1 NA CASSWSRDRGGGTDTQYF TGCGCCAGCAGCTGGAGTCGGGACAGGGGAGGGGGCACAGATACGCAGTATTTT
TRBJ2-1 TRBD1 TRBV7-9 NA CASSPAPGQGVQNEQFF TGTGCCAGCAGCCCCGCACCGGGACAGGGTGTTCAGAATGAGCAGTTCTTC
TRBJ1-6 NA TRBV27 NA CASSRTDGRSYNSPLHF TGTGCCAGCAGCCGCACGGACGGGAGAAGCTATAATTCACCCCTCCACTTT
TRBJ2-7 TRBD2 TRBV12-3/TRBV12-4 once CASGGEWQYF TGTGCCTCCGGGGGGGAGTGGCAGTACTTC
TRBJ1-4 NA TRBV4-2 once CASSQDTGNEKLFF TGTGCCAGCAGCCAGGACACAGGGAATGAAAAACTGTTTTTT
TRBJ1-2 TRBD1 TRBV19 NA CASRTRGQGTYGYTF TGTGCCAGTAGAACAAGGGGACAGGGGACCTATGGCTACACCTTC
TRBJ1-6 NA TRBV4-3 NA CASSQDWGRGDSPLHF TGCGCCAGCAGCCAAGATTGGGGGCGAGGGGATTCACCCCTCCACTTT
TRBJ2-7 TRBD1 TRBV4-2 NA CASSQGTGDSYEQYF TGTGCCAGCAGCCAGGGGACAGGGGACTCCTACGAGCAGTACTTC
TRBJ1-2 NA TRBV27 NA CASSPQPLGANYGYTF TGTGCCAGCAGTCCTCAACCGCTCGGGGCTAACTATGGCTACACCTTC
TRBJ1-6 TRBD1 TRBV5-1 NA CASSRDRDNSPLHF TGCGCCAGCAGCCGGGACAGGGATAATTCACCCCTCCACTTT
TRBJ2-4 NA TRBV11-2 NA CASSLNTGYGNIQYF TGTGCCAGCAGCTTAAATACAGGGTACGGAAACATTCAGTACTTC
TRBJ2-7 NA TRBV6-2/TRBV6-3 NA CASSRGVGLGAKEQYF TGTGCCAGCAGCCGTGGGGTGGGTCTGGGGGCGAAAGAGCAGTACTTC
TRBJ1-1 NA TRBV19 NA CASSAQVQTNTEAFF TGTGCCAGTAGTGCGCAGGTACAGACGAACACTGAAGCTTTCTTT
TRBJ1-6 NA TRBV18 NA CASSTSSYNSPLHF TGTGCCAGCTCGACAAGCTCCTATAATTCACCCCTCCACTTT
TRBJ2-3 TRBD2 TRBV4-3 NA CASSPRRGGWYTDTQYF TGCGCCAGCAGCCCCCGTCGGGGGGGATGGTACACAGATACGCAGTATTTT
TRBJ1-2 TRBD1 TRBV10-3 NA CAIRPQDRGHGYTF TGTGCCATCAGACCCCAGGACAGGGGGCATGGCTACACCTTC
TRBJ2-1 NA TRBV9 once CASSVADRVIGPRNEQFF TGTGCCAGCAGCGTAGCGGACAGAGTGATAGGGCCACGGAATGAGCAGTTCTTC
TRBJ1-6 NA TRBV6-5 NA CASTVTSSYNSPLHF TGTGCCAGCACCGTTACGAGCTCCTATAATTCACCCCTCCACTTT
TRBJ2-5 TRBD2 TRBV10-2 NA CASSESGTRGSQETQYF TGCGCCAGCAGTGAGTCGGGGACTAGGGGCAGTCAAGAGACCCAGTACTTC
TRBJ2-7 NA TRBV7-2 once CASSARTENEQYF TGTGCCAGCAGCGCCCGGACAGAGAACGAGCAGTACTTC
TRBJ2-3 NA TRBV6-6 NA CASSYSGTSDTQYF TGTGCCAGCAGTTACTCGGGGACATCAGATACGCAGTATTTT
TRBJ1-4 NA TRBV7-2 NA CASSVYATTNEKLFF TGTGCCAGCAGCGTGTACGCTACAACTAATGAAAAACTGTTTTTT
TRBJ1-5 NA TRBV19 NA CASSVTGDNQPQHF TGTGCCAGTAGTGTGACAGGAGATAATCAGCCCCAGCATTTT
TRBJ2-4 TRBD1 TRBV2 NA CASSADRAAGNIQYF TGTGCCAGCAGTGCGGACAGGGCAGCGGGAAACATTCAGTACTTC
TRBJ1-1 TRBD1 TRBV20-1 NA CSARGQEKAFF TGCAGTGCTAGGGGACAGGAAAAAGCTTTCTTT
TRBJ2-5 NA TRBV29-1 NA CSVAGTFLETQYF TGCAGCGTTGCCGGGACTTTCCTAGAGACCCAGTACTTC
TRBJ2-3 TRBD2 TRBV9 NA CASSAQLSSGGSTDTQYF TGTGCCAGCAGCGCCCAGCTGTCTAGCGGGGGAAGCACAGATACGCAGTATTTT
TRBJ1-4 NA TRBV2 NA CASILDRGDEKLFF NA
TRBJ2-7 NA TRBV3-1/TRBV3-2 NA CASSHQISGYEQYF TGTGCCAGCAGCCACCAGATATCGGGGTACGAGCAGTACTTC
TRBJ1-3 NA TRBV28 NA CASSLAGDDSHSGNTIYF TGTGCCAGCAGTTTAGCAGGGGACGATTCCCACTCTGGAAACACCATATATTTT
TRBJ2-1 TRBD2 TRBV6-5 NA CASRMGGVNEQFF TGTGCCAGCAGAATGGGGGGGGTTAATGAGCAGTTCTTC
TRBJ1-2 NA TRBV5-1 NA CASSLDPGDYGYTF TGCGCCAGCAGCTTGGACCCGGGAGATTATGGCTACACCTTC
TRBJ2-7 NA TRBV12-3/TRBV12-4 few CASEEGGEQYF TGTGCCTCAGAAGAAGGGGGCGAGCAGTACTTC
TRBJ1-5 TRBD1 TRBV6-5 NA CASSHRGKDQPQHF TGTGCCAGCAGTCACAGGGGGAAGGATCAGCCCCAGCATTTT
TRBJ2-6 NA TRBV5-4 once CASSPTPGSGANVLTF TGTGCCAGCAGCCCCACCCCAGGGTCTGGGGCCAACGTCCTGACTTTC
TRBJ2-1 NA TRBV6-6 NA CASSLKRSGNEQFF TGTGCCAGCAGTCTCAAGAGGTCGGGAAATGAGCAGTTCTTC
TRBJ2-3 TRBD2 TRBV4-3 NA CASSQGTSGGLDTQYF TGCGCCAGCAGCCAGGGGACTAGCGGGGGACTGGATACGCAGTATTTT
TRBJ2-2 NA TRBV23-1 NA CASSLGYVGELFF TGCGCCAGCAGTCTCGGTTATGTGGGGGAGCTGTTTTTT
TRBJ2-7 NA TRBV11-2 NA CASNPSRGNEQYF TGTGCCAGCAACCCCTCCCGAGGAAACGAGCAGTACTTC